This T cell receptor beta chain derives from a study of blood T cell repertoires in COVID-19. Study-level background: Nucleic acid was either cDNA or gDNA, and it came from T cells, B-cell-depleted T cells, or PBMCs.

The ends lost 9 bases at V and 6 bases at J; junction bases unmatched: 11. The CDR3 spans 14 residues. Germline V gene lookup returns CDR1 LNHDA and CDR2 SQIVND (reference sequence). TCRdb's copy holds only in-frame clones and misses some; the assay was immunoSEQ multiplex PCR. The profile shows some 170,000 clones, roughly 87% of them singletons. J is TRBJ2-1 and V is TRBV19; 7 nucleotides agree with TRBD1. This TCR was sampled from a woman in her forties or fifties with acute or convalescent COVID-19. The sample comprised peripheral blood. The CDR3 sequence: CASTTGDSLNEQFF. CDR3 DNA sequence: TGTGCCAGCACTACCGGGGACAGTCTCAATGAGCAGTTCTTC.